The rows below give T cell receptor beta chains drawn from one sample of a study of T cells in Graves' hyperthyroidism and ophthalmopathy. A single record per CDR3 protein comes from TCRdb applying MiXCR to the multiplex PCR reads. The profile shows under 350,000 distinct CDR3 sequences, 15% to 20% of them singletons. Sequences were obtained from blood. The receptors derive from a woman between 45 and 65 years old with Graves' hyperthyroidism. Both conserved end residues are part of each CDR3. The D gene is left open where the match is weak. Size values are once, few and many counts, or a class for expanded clones, and some rows have none.

TRBJ2-2 | . | TRBV7-9 | . | CAIPTESQRGLFF | TGTGCCATCCCGACAGAATCTCAAAGGGGACTGTTTTTT
TRBJ1-1 | many | TRBV2 | . | CASRGDGPEAFF | TGTGCCAGCAGAGGGGACGGCCCTGAAGCTTTCTTT
TRBJ1-1 | many | TRBV2 | . | CASSEGLGEGPKNTEAFF | TGTGCCAGCAGTGAAGGTTTGGGGGAAGGGCCAAAGAACACTGAAGCTTTCTTT
TRBJ2-1 | few | TRBV5-4 | TRBD2 | CASSLGVGRDDNNEQFF | TGTGCCAGCAGCTTGGGAGTGGGGAGGGACGACAACAATGAGCAGTTCTTC
TRBJ1-2 | few | TRBV2 | . | CASSESSENYYGYTF | TGTGCCAGCAGTGAAAGTTCAGAGAATTACTATGGCTACACCTTC
TRBJ2-5 | many | TRBV9 | TRBD2 | CASSVVGAGGGETQYF | TGTGCCAGCAGCGTAGTGGGAGCGGGAGGGGGAGAGACCCAGTACTTC
TRBJ2-3 | many | TRBV27 | . | CASSWASGRPDTQYF | TGTGCCAGCAGTTGGGCAAGCGGACGGCCAGATACGCAGTATTTT
TRBJ2-1 | many | TRBV7-2 | . | CASSLDRSNEQFF | TGTGCCAGCAGCTTAGACAGGTCCAATGAGCAGTTCTTC
TRBJ1-3 | . | TRBV20-1 | . | CSARVSGFHTIYF | TGCAGTGCTAGAGTTTCAGGGTTTCACACCATATATTTT
TRBJ1-2 | few | TRBV20-1 | . | CSARDLGGGYTF | TGCAGTGCTAGAGATCTGGGGGGCGGCTACACCTTC
TRBJ2-4 | . | TRBV20-1 | TRBD1 | CSARGQGAHNIQYF | TGCAGTGCCCGCGGACAGGGGGCGCATAACATTCAGTACTTC
TRBJ2-1 | few | TRBV9 | TRBD1 | CASSETGDRGEQFF | TGTGCCAGCAGCGAGACAGGCGACAGGGGTGAGCAGTTCTTC
TRBJ1-1 | few | TRBV19 | . | CASMGANTEAFF | TGTGCCAGTATGGGAGCGAACACTGAAGCTTTCTTT
TRBJ1-1 | . | TRBV18 | . | CASSPPNSEAFF | TGTGCCAGCTCACCACCAAATTCGGAAGCTTTCTTT
TRBJ2-7 | many | TRBV5-1 | . | CASSLTDSLPYEQYF | TGCGCCAGCAGCCTTACGGACAGCCTTCCCTACGAGCAGTACTTC
TRBJ2-7 | many | TRBV3-1 | TRBD2 | CASSPPLAARYEQYF | TGTGCCAGCAGCCCCCCTCTAGCGGCCCGCTACGAGCAGTACTTC
TRBJ1-5 | . | TRBV19 | . | CASSMAGRYSNQPQHF | TGTGCCAGTAGTATGGCAGGACGTTATAGCAATCAGCCCCAGCATTTT
TRBJ1-2 | many | TRBV27 | . | CASSMYPDSIYGYTF | TGTGCCAGCAGTATGTACCCGGACAGCATCTATGGCTACACCTTC
TRBJ2-7 | many | TRBV27 | . | CASSLKGFSYEQYF | TGTGCCAGCAGTTTAAAAGGATTTTCCTACGAGCAGTACTTC
TRBJ2-7 | many | TRBV2 | . | CASSSGGTYEQYF | TGTGCCAGCAGTTCCGGGGGCACCTACGAGCAGTACTTC
TRBJ1-1 | many | TRBV3-1 | . | CASSQGPNTEAFF | TGTGCCAGCAGCCAAGGACCGAACACTGAAGCTTTCTTT
TRBJ2-7 | many | TRBV27 | TRBD1 | CASSYAGTGGEQYF | TGTGCCAGCAGTTACGCCGGGACAGGGGGCGAGCAGTACTTC
TRBJ2-5 | . | TRBV5-1 | . | CASTGGGPSETQYF | TGCGCCAGCACAGGGGGAGGGCCGTCAGAGACCCAGTACTTC
TRBJ1-5 | many | TRBV6-1 | . | CASSEVMGPNQPQHF | TGTGCCAGCAGTGAAGTAATGGGTCCAAATCAGCCCCAGCATTTT
TRBJ2-1 | . | TRBV24-1 | . | CATSDAVVGSYNEQFF | TGTGCCACCAGTGACGCTGTGGTTGGCTCCTACAATGAGCAGTTCTTC
TRBJ2-3 | many | TRBV24-1 | TRBD1 | CATSDRTGITDTQYF | TGTGCCACCAGTGATCGGACAGGGATCACAGATACGCAGTATTTT
TRBJ1-1 | many | TRBV7-6 | . | CASSSGAANTEAFF | TGTGCCAGCAGCTCGGGTGCTGCGAACACTGAAGCTTTCTTT
TRBJ1-5 | . | TRBV6-5 | . | CASSYAYRREPQHF | TGTGCCAGCAGTTACGCGTATCGGAGGGAGCCCCAGCATTTT
TRBJ2-3 | many | TRBV20-1 | . | CSASMDGGADTQYF | TGCAGTGCTAGTATGGACGGCGGAGCAGATACGCAGTATTTT
TRBJ2-5 | few | TRBV7-2 | TRBD2 | CASSPGPGGETQYF | TGTGCCAGCAGCCCGGGGCCGGGAGGAGAGACCCAGTACTTC
TRBJ2-7 | few | TRBV14 | TRBD1 | CASSSPGQGHYEQYF | TGTGCCAGCAGCTCACCGGGACAGGGCCACTACGAGCAGTACTTC
TRBJ2-3 | few | TRBV20-1 | TRBD1 | CSASMGTGGTDTQYF | TGCAGTGCTAGTATGGGGACAGGGGGCACAGATACGCAGTATTTT
TRBJ2-5 | . | TRBV29-1 | . | CSVSPGAIQETQYF | TGCAGCGTTTCTCCAGGGGCGATTCAAGAGACCCAGTACTTC
TRBJ1-3 | once | TRBV13 | TRBD1 | CASSSGTGSGNTIYF | TGTGCCAGCAGCTCCGGGACAGGCTCTGGAAACACCATATATTTT
TRBJ1-2 | many | TRBV12-3/TRBV12-4 | . | CASSIAGTGYTF | TGTGCCAGCAGTATAGCCGGGACAGGCTACACCTTC
TRBJ2-1 | many | TRBV6-1 | . | CASSETGASPYNEQFF | TGTGCCAGCAGTGAAACGGGGGCGTCCCCCTACAATGAGCAGTTCTTC
TRBJ1-1 | few | TRBV4-1 | . | CASSQPSGTEAFF | TGCGCCAGCAGCCAACCCTCGGGCACTGAAGCTTTCTTT